These T cell receptor beta chains were read from a single sample in a study of T cells in Graves' hyperthyroidism and ophthalmopathy. TCRdb recomputed calls from the multiplex PCR reads with MiXCR, one row per CDR3 protein. There are more than 500,000 distinct CDR3 sequences in the sample; about 16% occur only once, and 25% to 35% lies in the top ten. Sequenced: blood. The receptors stem from a woman in her twenties or thirties with Graves' ophthalmopathy. The CDR3 runs from the conserved cysteine through the conserved F or W. A D gene is named only where the DNA matches it firmly. The size entry is marked missing in some rows and otherwise reads once, few, many or a size class.

CDR3aa: CASSLAQLYTGELFF; CDR3nt: TGTGCCAGCAGCTTGGCACAGCTTTACACCGGGGAGCTGTTTTTT; v_gene: TRBV5-1; d_gene: NA; abundance: NA; j_gene: TRBJ2-2
CDR3aa: CASLPRGAQGYEQYF; CDR3nt: TGTGCCAGCCTCCCTCGGGGGGCTCAGGGCTACGAGCAGTACTTC; v_gene: TRBV6-1; d_gene: NA; abundance: NA; j_gene: TRBJ2-7
CDR3aa: CASSFTGGNTEAFF; CDR3nt: TGTGCCAGCAGCTTTACAGGAGGGAACACTGAAGCTTTCTTT; v_gene: TRBV7-2; d_gene: NA; abundance: few; j_gene: TRBJ1-1
CDR3aa: CASSRDGLAGATDTQYF; CDR3nt: TGCGCCAGCAGCCGGGACGGACTAGCGGGAGCCACAGATACGCAGTATTTT; v_gene: TRBV4-3; d_gene: TRBD2; abundance: NA; j_gene: TRBJ2-3
CDR3aa: CASSLVVSGGSYGTQYF; CDR3nt: TGTGCCAGCAGCTTAGTGGTGTCAGGAGGTAGTTACGGTACGCAGTATTTT; v_gene: TRBV7-2; d_gene: NA; abundance: many; j_gene: TRBJ2-3
CDR3aa: CSARGALVGGWGMNTEAFF; CDR3nt: TGCAGTGCAAGAGGGGCCCTAGTCGGGGGTTGGGGCATGAACACTGAAGCTTTCTTT; v_gene: TRBV20-1; d_gene: NA; abundance: few; j_gene: TRBJ1-1
CDR3aa: CASSPGLAENTGELFF; CDR3nt: TGTGCCAGCAGCCCGGGACTAGCGGAAAACACCGGGGAGCTGTTTTTT; v_gene: TRBV5-6; d_gene: TRBD2; abundance: NA; j_gene: TRBJ2-2
CDR3aa: CASSLLAGVADTQYF; CDR3nt: TGTGCCAGCAGTCTACTAGCGGGAGTGGCAGATACGCAGTATTTT; v_gene: TRBV28; d_gene: TRBD2; abundance: many; j_gene: TRBJ2-3
CDR3aa: CAWTRDSRALAFF; CDR3nt: TGTGCCTGGACGCGGGACAGTAGAGCGTTAGCTTTCTTT; v_gene: TRBV30; d_gene: TRBD1; abundance: many; j_gene: TRBJ1-1
CDR3aa: CASRHGTAEKNIQYF; CDR3nt: TGTGCCAGCAGACACGGGACAGCGGAAAAAAACATTCAGTACTTC; v_gene: TRBV6-1; d_gene: TRBD1; abundance: NA; j_gene: TRBJ2-4
CDR3aa: CASSSSSGFYNEQFF; CDR3nt: TGTGCCAGCAGCTCTTCTAGCGGGTTCTACAATGAGCAGTTCTTC; v_gene: TRBV7-2; d_gene: TRBD2; abundance: few; j_gene: TRBJ2-1